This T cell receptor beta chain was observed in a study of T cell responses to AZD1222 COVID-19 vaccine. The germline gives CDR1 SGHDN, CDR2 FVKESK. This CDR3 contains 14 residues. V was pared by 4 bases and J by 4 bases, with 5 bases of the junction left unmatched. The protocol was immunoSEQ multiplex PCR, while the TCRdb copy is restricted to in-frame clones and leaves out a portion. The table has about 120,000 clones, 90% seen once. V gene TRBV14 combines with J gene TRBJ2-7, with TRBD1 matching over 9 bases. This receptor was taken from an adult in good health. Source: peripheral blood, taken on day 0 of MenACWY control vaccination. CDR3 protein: CASSPTGGGYEQYF. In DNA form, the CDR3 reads TGTGCCAGCAGCCCGACAGGGGGAGGTTACGAGCAGTACTTC.